The sequence of this T cell receptor (beta chain) was determined in a study of graft-versus-host responses after intestinal transplantation. On this clone: Antigen: not known.

Here immunoSEQ multiplex PCR was the method, and the copy in TCRdb shows in-frame clones only, minus some. The sample has about 120,000 clones; approximately 95% are singletons. Germline loops: CDR1 SGHRS, CDR2 YFSETQ. CDR3 length: 14 amino acids. Trimming left V 4 bases short and J 3 bases short, with 11 bases between. The chain uses TRBV5-1 and TRBJ2-1; the D gene is possibly TRBD2 (6 bases). Source: unstimulated CD8+ T cells sorted from spleen or lymph node cells, taken before intestinal transplant. The sequence derives from a human donor who received an intestinal transplant. The CDR3 bases are TGCGCCAGCAGCCCGCGGGATATCTACAATGAGCAGTTCTTC. It encodes CASSPRDIYNEQFF.